This T cell receptor beta chain derives from a study of OX40 agonist ivuxolimab in advanced cancers. Study-level information: People in dose escalation had one of these cancers: hepatocellular carcinoma, melanoma, renal cell or head and neck cancer. Patients with prior anti-PD-1, anti-PD-L1 or anti-CTLA-4 therapy were eligible; 35% to 45% had some.

Note on this clone: The antigen remains undetermined.

Profiling relied on immunoSEQ multiplex PCR, and the TCRdb table lists in-frame clones only, not all of them. The sample lists 99,000 or so clones; approximately 94% were seen once. Study-level findings and limits: Certain nonresponding patients likewise had low normalized T-cell clonal expansion.

Researchers took blood at baseline, on cycle 4 day 1, and on cycle 7 day 1. The sequence came from an adult with an advanced solid tumor such as melanoma, head and neck, liver or kidney cancer. The material was CD4+ or CD8+ T cells sorted from blood, obtained in a trial of the OX40 agonist ivuxolimab.

CDR3 in DNA: TGTGCCAGCTCGAGGGGGCGCACCTATGGCTACACCTTC. Translating gives CASSRGRTYGYTF. V gene TRBV5-4 combines with J gene TRBJ1-2; TRBD1 matches at 7 bases. The CDR3 is 13 amino acids. CDR1 is SGHNT, CDR2 YYREEE, per germline (reference sequence). Germline trimming cut 7 bases from V and 4 bases from J; bases unmatched to any gene: 7.